These T cell receptor beta chains were read from a single sample in a study of shared clonotypes between healthy human individuals. TCRdb keeps only in-frame clones here, not all; method: immunoSEQ multiplex PCR. The sample shows around 2.3 million clones, more than 90% of them seen only once. The sample comprised naive CD4+ T cells sorted from blood. These receptors were taken from a man aged 18 to 29 in good health. CDR3s include the opening cysteine and the closing phenylalanine or tryptophan. A D gene is named only where the DNA matches it firmly. Clone size appears in some rows only: once, few, many, or a class for an expanded clone.

>.|TRBV30|many|TRBJ2-7
TGTGCCTGGAGAGTATCCTACGAGCAGTACTTC
CAWRVSYEQYF
>.|TRBV9|.|TRBJ1-2
TGTGCCAGCAGCCCTCGGATGGCCAACTATGGCTACACCTTC
CASSPRMANYGYTF
>TRBD2|TRBV5-1|.|TRBJ2-1
TGCGCCAGCAGCCCTGGGGCGGGACTAGTTGGGAATGAGCAGTTCTTC
CASSPGAGLVGNEQFF
>.|TRBV5-1|.|TRBJ1-2
TGCGCCAGCAGCTTGGCCTGGGCGTCTTATGGCTACACCTTC
CASSLAWASYGYTF
>TRBD1|TRBV10-3|.|TRBJ2-5
TGTGCCATCAGCACAACACAGGGGGCTGAAGAGACCCAGTACTTC
CAISTTQGAEETQYF
>TRBD1|TRBV7-9|.|TRBJ2-7
TGTGCCAGCAGCTTAATGCGGACAGGAAGCTCCTACGAGCAGTACTTC
CASSLMRTGSSYEQYF
>.|TRBV5-4|once|TRBJ2-6
TGTGCCAGCAGCCTGGAAAGGAATCGGGCCAACGTCCTGACTTTC
CASSLERNRANVLTF
>.|TRBV2|.|TRBJ1-1
TGTGCCAGCAGTGAAGCGCAGACCCGAAACACTGAAGCTTTCTTT
CASSEAQTRNTEAFF
>.|TRBV6-1|.|TRBJ1-2
TGTGCCAGCAGTGTAATGGTCCGAGGGTACACCTTC
CASSVMVRGYTF
>.|TRBV2|.|TRBJ2-7
TGTGCCAGCAACCGAGAAGAGAGCTCCTACGAGCAGTACTTC
CASNREESSYEQYF
>.|TRBV2|once|TRBJ1-1
TGTGCCAGCAGTGCTAGGGAGGGGAACACTGAAGCTTTCTTT
CASSAREGNTEAFF
>.|TRBV2|.|TRBJ2-5
TGTGCCAGCAGTGAAGCGGGACGATGGGAAGAGACCCAGTACTTC
CASSEAGRWEETQYF
>TRBD1|TRBV5-1|.|TRBJ2-7
TGCGCCAGCAGCCTGGAGGGGACAGGAACCTACGAGCAGTACTTC
CASSLEGTGTYEQYF
>.|TRBV28|.|TRBJ1-5
TGTGCCAGCAGTCTCGAAGGGGGAACTCAGCCCCAGCATTTT
CASSLEGGTQPQHF
>TRBD1|TRBV28|.|TRBJ1-1
TGTGCCAGCAGTTTGGGGGACAGGGGGGCGGCTGAAGCTTTCTTT
CASSLGDRGAAEAFF
>TRBD1|TRBV7-8|.|TRBJ2-2
TGTGCCAGCAGCTTAGTTGGGACAGGAAGAACCGGGGAGCTGTTTTTT
CASSLVGTGRTGELFF
>TRBD1|TRBV5-1|.|TRBJ1-2
TGCGCCAGCAGCCCCGAAGCTTCACAGGGGTACGGCTACACCTTC
CASSPEASQGYGYTF
>TRBD1|TRBV6-5|.|TRBJ1-4
TGTGCCAGCAGTTCTCGACAGGGGGCGAGGGAAAAACTGTTTTTT
CASSSRQGAREKLFF
>TRBD2|TRBV7-9|once|TRBJ2-1
TGTGCCAGCAGCTTCTGGACAGGGTTAGCGGGAGGGCCGTACAATGAGCAGTTCTTC
CASSFWTGLAGGPYNEQFF
>TRBD1|TRBV7-9|.|TRBJ1-1
TGTGCCAGCAATAACAGGGGGCGAGACACTGAAGCTTTCTTT
CASNNRGRDTEAFF
>TRBD1|TRBV28|.|TRBJ1-5
TGTGCCAGCAGCGCTTCAGGGGGCCGTCAGCCCCAGCATTTT
CASSASGGRQPQHF
>.|TRBV18|.|TRBJ1-1
TGTGCCAGCTCATCCGGCAACACTGAAGCTTTCTTT
CASSSGNTEAFF
>TRBD2|TRBV6-1|.|TRBJ2-7
TGTGCCAGCAGTGGGCTAGCGGGGGGCCTCTACGAGCAGTACTTC
CASSGLAGGLYEQYF
>TRBD1|TRBV7-2|.|TRBJ1-2
TGTGCCAGCAGCTGGGGACAGGGGGAATCAGGTGGCTACACCTTC
CASSWGQGESGGYTF
>TRBD2|TRBV7-2|.|TRBJ2-3
TGTGCCAGCAGCTTAGACGGGACTAGCGGGAGGTTAGATACGCAGTATTTT
CASSLDGTSGRLDTQYF
>.|TRBV7-6|.|TRBJ2-7
TGTGCCAGCAGCTTACAGGGGTACGAGCAGTACTTC
CASSLQGYEQYF
>TRBD2|TRBV7-6|.|TRBJ2-4
TGTGCCAGCAGCTTAGGGGAGGGGCGTGGGAACATTCAGTACTTC
CASSLGEGRGNIQYF
>.|TRBV30|.|TRBJ2-1
TGTGCCTGGGGCCTGGGGCCCTACAATGAGCAGTTCTTC
CAWGLGPYNEQFF
>.|TRBV16|.|TRBJ1-1
TGTGCCAGCAGCCAATTACAGGGTGCGGAAGCTTTCTTT
CASSQLQGAEAFF
>TRBD2|TRBV2|.|TRBJ2-1
TGTGCCAGCAGTGAAGCTGCTGGACTAGCGGGAGTAGAGCAGTTCTTC
CASSEAAGLAGVEQFF
>.|TRBV7-2|.|TRBJ1-4
TGTGCCAGCAGTTTGCGGGGGGGCTATAATGAAAAACTGTTTTTT
CASSLRGGYNEKLFF
>.|TRBV7-2|once|TRBJ1-5
TGTGCCAGCAGCTCCCATGGGCTTCGGGGCAATCAGCCCCAGCATTTT
CASSSHGLRGNQPQHF
>.|TRBV6-5|.|TRBJ2-1
TGTGCCAGCAGTTACTCCAGACAGGAAAAAGGCAATGAGCAGTTCTTC
CASSYSRQEKGNEQFF
>.|TRBV29-1|.|TRBJ2-3
TGCAGCGTTGAATGGCTAGCGAGAGTGGATACGCAGTATTTT
CSVEWLARVDTQYF
>.|TRBV28|.|TRBJ2-3
TGTGCCAGCAGTTTAGCGTTCGGAGACTACACAGATACGCAGTATTTT
CASSLAFGDYTDTQYF
>.|TRBV5-6|.|TRBJ2-5
TGTGCCAGCAGCGTTAGGGGGACGTGGGCAGACCAAGAGACCCAGTACTTC
CASSVRGTWADQETQYF
>.|TRBV14|.|TRBJ2-7
TGTGCCAGCAGCCAAGGGAACTCTGAGCAGTACTTC
CASSQGNSEQYF
>.|TRBV6-5|.|TRBJ1-2
TGTGCCAGCACCGCTGGAGGGCCGCTCAGCTATGGCTACACCTTC
CASTAGGPLSYGYTF
>TRBD1|TRBV30|.|TRBJ1-6
TGTGCCTGGAAAACCGGAACACAGGGGAATTCACCCCTCCACTTT
CAWKTGTQGNSPLHF
>TRBD1|TRBV5-1|.|TRBJ2-1
TGCGCCAGCAGCGTCTCAGGGGGCTCCTACAATGAGCAGTTCTTC
CASSVSGGSYNEQFF
>TRBD2|TRBV2|.|TRBJ2-1
TGTGCCAGCAGTGAGTCGGCGGGGGGGAATAGCGAGCAGTTCTTC
CASSESAGGNSEQFF
>.|TRBV6-1|.|TRBJ2-7
TGTGCCAGCAGTGATTCGGGTTCCTACGAGCAGTACTTC
CASSDSGSYEQYF
>TRBD1|TRBV7-6|.|TRBJ1-2
TGTGCCAGCAGCTCCCTTAATCTAGACAGGGAAACCAGCTACACCTTC
CASSSLNLDRETSYTF